The clone carrying this TCR beta chain appeared a few times. Its specificity is unknown. Researchers set a sequencing depth target of 1 in 200,000 to 1 in 1 million T cells. Sequenced by immunoSEQ multiplex PCR; TCRdb stores in-frame clones only, minus some. The sample has over 6,000 clones, roughly 74% seen once; the top ten hold 5%. The sample comes from a study of cytotoxic CD8 clonotypes in ibrutinib-treated CLL. Turning to the study itself: On average, each sample had 255,043 productive templates and about 89,000 productive rearrangements. Notes on the study in general: Sustained-remission patients were sampled at different times than progressing patients were.

The V end was cut by 2 bases, the J end by 2 bases, with 10 bases between. The CDR3 sequence is 13 residues long. Per the germline V gene, CDR1 is GTSNPN and CDR2 is SVGIG (reference sequence). This TCR derives from a human donor with chronic lymphocytic leukemia. The starting material was PBMCs, obtained before ibrutinib treatment. The chain joins TRBV30 to TRBJ2-7; D not resolved. Here the CDR3 reads CAWSIGLAYEQYF. In nucleotides, the CDR3 is TGTGCCTGGAGTATTGGGCTCGCCTACGAGCAGTACTTC.